A single sample gave rise to the 27 T cell receptor beta chains below, sequenced in a study of T cells in Graves' hyperthyroidism and ophthalmopathy. TCR beta CDR3 region amplification was performed from RNA transcripts. The TCR CDR3 first-round RT-PCR relied on the HTBI primer set. TCRdb reanalysed the multiplex PCR reads using MiXCR and keeps one entry per CDR3 protein. The data show roughly 570,000 distinct CDR3 sequences, with 46% seen just once and roughly 19% held by the top ten. The material sequenced was peripheral blood or thyroid tissue (not recorded which). The receptors derive from an adult woman with Graves' disease, either hyperthyroidism or ophthalmopathy (not recorded which).

This clonotype was detected ten times or more. The gene calls are TRBV7-9 and TRBJ2-7, with no clear D. The CDR3 is 14 residues long. Looked up from germline, CDR1 is SEHNR and CDR2 is FQNEAQ (reference sequence). The germline V and J ends were trimmed by 5 bases and 0 bases, with 11 bases remaining between them. CDR3 protein: CASSDGLSSYEQYF. CDR3 in DNA: TGTGCCAGCAGCGACGGTTTGAGCTCCTACGAGCAGTACTTC.

This sequence joins TRBV6-1 and TRBJ2-1, with a possible D match to TRBD1 (6 bases). The CDR3 spans 13 residues. The V gene lost 8 bases and the J gene lost 0 bases, with 8 bases spanning the gap. Germline CDR1 reads MNHNS; CDR2 reads SASEGT. The CDR3 nucleotides are TGTGCCAGCCAGGGGAGCTCCTACAATGAGCAGTTCTTC. Its protein product is CASQGSSYNEQFF.

This clonotype occurred a few times. This rearrangement joins TRBV6-1 to TRBJ2-7; the match to TRBD2 covers 10 bases. J lost 7 bases, V lost 3 bases, and 12 bases had no gene match. Germline assignment: CDR1 MNHNS and CDR2 SASEGT. The CDR3 is 16 amino acids. The CDR3 reads CASSDRIAGGAREQYF. In DNA form, the CDR3 reads TGTGCCAGCAGTGATAGGATAGCGGGAGGAGCGCGGGAGCAGTACTTC.

In this sample, this clonotype turned up many times. The rearrangement uses TRBV19 and TRBJ1-1; D gene uncertain. The CDR3 is 12 residues long. Per the germline V gene, CDR1 is LNHDA and CDR2 is SQIVND (reference sequence). Trimming removed 2 bases at V and 5 bases at J, with 6 bases between. CDR3: CASSISVTEAFF. DNA for the CDR3: TGTGCCAGTAGTATATCGGTGACTGAAGCTTTCTTT.

This clonotype was observed many times. The genes are TRBV29-1 and TRBJ1-2; possibly TRBD1 for D (5 bases). V lost 7 bases, J lost 7 bases, and 13 bases lay in between. Germline CDR1 reads SQVTM; CDR2 reads ANQGSEA. CDR3 length: 11 amino acids. In DNA, the CDR3 is TGCAGCGCCCTGCAGGGTGGTGGCTACACCTTC. Its protein product is CSALQGGGYTF.

This clonotype was picked up many times. The genes are TRBV7-9 and TRBJ2-7; unclear D gene. Germline CDR1 SEHNR, CDR2 FQNEAQ (reference sequence). The CDR3 extends over 15 amino acids. V was clipped by 2 bases and J by 6 bases, with 17 bases between them. DNA for the CDR3: TGTGCCAGCAGCTTATTGGAGACCGTCGTTGGCGAGCAGTACTTC. Its translation: CASSLLETVVGEQYF.

The rearrangement joins TRBV10-1 to TRBJ2-5, with D perhaps TRBD1 or TRBD2 (5 bases each). Germline assignment: CDR1 WNHNN and CDR2 SYGVQD (reference sequence). The CDR3 runs 22 residues. Trimming took 0 bases from V and 7 from J, leaving 36 bases between them. The CDR3 here is CASSESSPITKMLGPRVGTQYF. CDR3 DNA: TGCGCCAGCAGTGAGTCGAGTCCCATCACCAAAATGCTGGGACCCCGGGTAGGGACCCAGTACTTC.

This clonotype was observed many times. As DNA, the CDR3 is TGTGCCAGCAGCCCGGGGCCTAGAAACACCGGGGAGCTGTTTTTT. It translates to CASSPGPRNTGELFF. The rearrangement joins TRBV7-9 to TRBJ2-2, with D perhaps assigned TRBD1 or TRBD2 (5 bases each). CDR1 SEHNR and CDR2 FQNEAQ come from the germline V gene (reference sequence). The CDR3 has 15 residues. V lost 5 bases and J lost 2, with 12 bases in between.

In regard to this clonotype: Germline is not matched at one junction end, which may reflect a read error. This chain connects TRBV24-1 to TRBJ2-3, with D perhaps TRBD1 (5 bases). Looked up from germline, CDR1 is KGHDR and CDR2 is SFDVKD. The CDR3 covers 14 residues. CDR3: CASSHRTPTDTQYF. The CDR3 nucleotides are TGTGCCAGCAGTCACCGGACACCCACAGATACGCAGTATTTT.

The chain is built from TRBV29-1 and TRBJ2-5, with D perhaps matching TRBD1 (7 bases). CDR1 is SQVTM and CDR2 is ANQGSEA in the germline V gene. V dropped 3 bases and J dropped 4 bases, with 12 bases sitting between them. The CDR3 is 13 residues long. The CDR3 region is CSVEPGGGETQYF. The CDR3 DNA reads TGCAGCGTTGAGCCAGGGGGAGGAGAGACCCAGTACTTC.

This clonotype was seen repeatedly, ten times or more. This chain links TRBV15 with TRBJ1-4; D remains ambiguous. V lost 1 base and J lost 8, with 5 bases in between. The CDR3 runs 12 residues. Germline CDR1 reads LNHNV; CDR2 reads YYDKDF (reference sequence). The DNA for the CDR3 is TGTGCCACCAGCAGAGTTGACGAAAAACTGTTTTTT. It translates to CATSRVDEKLFF.

This clonotype was found many times. The chain is built from TRBV6-5 and TRBJ1-2; D uncertain. In germline, CDR1 is MNHEY, CDR2 SVGAGI. V was trimmed by 0 bases and J by 4 bases, leaving 15 bases between them. This CDR3 spans 16 amino acids. As DNA, the CDR3 is TGTGCCAGCAGTTACTCACACGTACAGAGAACCTATGGCTACACCTTC. This sequence encodes CASSYSHVQRTYGYTF.

This clonotype came up once. It is unclear where the CDR3 begins or ends on the DNA, so no DNA is shown, and the CDR3 is as TCRdb lists it. The chain is built from TRBV19 and TRBJ2-2. The CDR3 contains 10 residues when both ends are counted. Per germline, CDR1 LNHDA and CDR2 SQIVND (reference sequence). This CDR3 reads CASSRGSCFF.

The sample holds many counts of this clonotype. The V call is TRBV5-1, the J call TRBJ2-2; unclear D gene. The CDR3 is 11 amino acids. V was clipped by 5 bases and J by 7 bases, with 6 bases between them. Germline values: CDR1 SGHRS, CDR2 YFSETQ. CDR3 residues: CASSPGGELFF. The CDR3 region has the DNA TGCGCCAGCAGTCCCGGCGGGGAGCTGTTTTTT.

This clonotype was seen only a few times. The chain recombines TRBV28 with TRBJ1-2; 7 nucleotides match TRBD1. The germline CDR1 and CDR2 sequences are MDHEN and SYDVKM. With 2 bases clipped from V and 2 bases from J, the junction kept 5 bases outside the gene matches. CDR3 length: 15 amino acids. The CDR3 is CASSLGGQRNYGYTF. The DNA of the CDR3 is TGTGCCAGCAGTTTAGGGGGACAGCGAAACTATGGCTACACCTTC.

This clonotype turned up a few times. The chain links TRBV7-8 to TRBJ2-5, with a weak D call TRBD2 (6 bases). The V end lost 10 bases, the J end lost 6 bases, and 18 bases lay between the germline ends. Germline V gene data show CDR1 as SGHVS and CDR2 as FQNEAQ. This CDR3 contains 13 residues. CDR3 loop: CATRLEGRKTQYF. CDR3 nucleotide sequence: TGTGCCACGCGATTGGAGGGGAGGAAGACCCAGTACTTC.

Note on this clonotype: One end of the junction does not line up with germline, which may come from a read error. The V gene is TRBV20-1, the J gene TRBJ1-6, with 7 bases identical to TRBD1. Germline CDR1 DFQATT, CDR2 SNEGSKA (reference sequence). The CDR3 runs 14 residues. The CDR3 DNA is TGCAGTCCCTACCAGGGGGAGGCCTATTCACCCTTCCACTTT. Amino acid sequence: CSPYQGEAYSPFHF.

The chain joins TRBV7-2 to TRBJ1-2; 9 nucleotides align to TRBD1. The CDR3 runs to 15 residues. J lost 6 bases, V lost 5 bases, and 10 bases had no gene match. CDR1 is SGHTA and CDR2 is FQGNSA in the germline V gene. In nucleotides, the CDR3 is TGTGCCAGCAGCCCCTCGGGACAGGGAGTCCATGGCTACACCTTC. Translated: CASSPSGQGVHGYTF.

With regard to this clonotype: No DNA is shown, since the ends of the CDR3 on it are uncertain; the CDR3 is the one TCRdb lists. This rearrangement joins TRBV7-2 to TRBJ2-7; the table's D call of TRBD2 was not tested on the DNA. The CDR3 region is 17 residues in length, termini included. Germline V CDR1 and CDR2: SGHTA, FQGNSA. The chain's CDR3 is CASSLVGSGSLGGELYF.

The rearrangement uses TRBV2 and TRBJ1-2, with TRBD1 matching over 7 bases. Germline V gives CDR1 SNHLY, CDR2 FYNNEI. This CDR3 has 15 amino acids. V lost 5 bases and J lost 3; bases outside the gene matches: 9. The CDR3 bases are TGTGCCAGCAGTTGGCCGGGACAGCTATACTATGGCTACACCTTC. It translates to CASSWPGQLYYGYTF.

V is TRBV11-2 and J is TRBJ2-7; TRBD2 aligns across 7 bases. This CDR3 comprises 15 residues. Trimming took 1 base from V and 9 from J; bases not matched to a gene: 12. Looked up from germline, CDR1 is SGHAT and CDR2 is FQNNGV. The CDR3 here is CASSLAGAGLGRQYF. CDR3 in DNA: TGTGCCAGCAGCTTAGCTGGAGCGGGACTCGGAAGGCAGTACTTC. Full variable domain (rest looked up from reference TRBV11-2 and TRBJ2-7): EAGVAQSPRYKIIEKRQSVAFWCNPISGHATLYWYQQILGQGPKLLIQFQNNGVVDDSQLPKDRFSAERLKGVDSTLKIQPAKLEDSAVYLCASSLAGAGLGRQYFGPGTRLTVT.

About this clonotype: The junction departs from germline at one end; a sequencing error may be responsible. The chain carries TRBV5-4 and TRBJ1-1; a weak D match, TRBD1 (5 bases). Germline V gene data show CDR1 as SGHNT and CDR2 as YYREEE (reference sequence). The CDR3 spans 17 residues. The DNA for the CDR3 is TGTGCCAGCAGCTTGGGCCTGGGACTTATAAAGAACACTAAAGCTTTCTTT. Its translation is CASSLGLGLIKNTKAFF.

V usage is TRBV13 and J usage is TRBJ1-2; D not certain. Germline V CDR1 and CDR2: PRHDT, FYEKMQ (reference sequence). V lost 4 bases and J lost 12, with 18 bases in between. The CDR3 extends over 13 amino acids. The CDR3 region has the DNA TGTGCCAGCAGCTCCTCCCTCGGGCTTGGGGACACCTTC. This gives the protein CASSSSLGLGDTF.

This clonotype is a singleton in its sample. The chain employs TRBV7-2 and TRBJ2-1; D might be TRBD1 (6 bases). Looked up from germline, CDR1 is SGHTA and CDR2 is FQGNSA. This CDR3 has 14 amino acids. V lost 2 bases to trimming and J lost 9 bases, with 14 bases between them. The CDR3 sequence: CASSLWGSGAEQFF. Here the CDR3 DNA reads TGTGCCAGCAGCTTATGGGGCTCAGGGGCTGAGCAGTTCTTC.

V and J are TRBV12-3 or TRBV12-4 and TRBJ1-1, with D possibly matching TRBD1 (5 bases). V was trimmed by 4 bases and J by 4 bases, leaving 19 bases between them. CDR3 size: 16 residues. CDR3 coding DNA: TGTGCCAGCAGTTCCGTCTCCAGGGAGTGGGTCACTGAAGCTTTCTTT. Encoded protein: CASSSVSREWVTEAFF.

This clonotype was seen more than once but under ten times. The chain carries TRBV11-2 and TRBJ2-2; perhaps TRBD1 as D (5 bases). Germline-derived CDR1 and CDR2 are SGHAT and FQNNGV. Trimming removed 7 bases at V and 6 bases at J, with 21 bases between. This CDR3 is built from 16 residues. For the CDR3, the DNA is TGTGCCAGCATTAGTCAGGGAATTGTGCAAGCCGGGGAGCTGTTTTTT. Protein product: CASISQGIVQAGELFF.

For the CDR3, the DNA is TGCGCCAGCAGCCAAGGCGGCGGCTCGGGAGGCTACACCTTC. Its protein product is CASSQGGGSGGYTF. The genes are TRBV4-3 and TRBJ1-2; D not resolved. This CDR3 is built from 14 residues. The germline gives CDR1 LGHNA, CDR2 YSLEER. Trimming took off 1 base at V and 8 bases at J, with 14 bases between the two ends.